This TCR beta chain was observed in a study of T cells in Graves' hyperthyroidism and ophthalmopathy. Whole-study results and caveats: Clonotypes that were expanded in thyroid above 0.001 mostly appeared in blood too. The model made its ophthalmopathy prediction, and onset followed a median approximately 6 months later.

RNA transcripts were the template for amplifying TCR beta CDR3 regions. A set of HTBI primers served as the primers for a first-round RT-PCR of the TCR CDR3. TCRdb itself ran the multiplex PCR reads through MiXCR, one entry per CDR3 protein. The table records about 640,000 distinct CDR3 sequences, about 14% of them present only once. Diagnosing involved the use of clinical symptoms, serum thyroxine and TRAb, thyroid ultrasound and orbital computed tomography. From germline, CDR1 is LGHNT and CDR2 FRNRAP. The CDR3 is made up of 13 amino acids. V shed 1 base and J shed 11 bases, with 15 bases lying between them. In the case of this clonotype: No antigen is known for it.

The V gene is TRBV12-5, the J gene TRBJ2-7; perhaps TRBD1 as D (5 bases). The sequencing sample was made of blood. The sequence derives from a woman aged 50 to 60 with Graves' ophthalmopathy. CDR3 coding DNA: TGTGCTAGTGGTTTGGCCCCTCAGGGTAGGGAGTACTTC. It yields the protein CASGLAPQGREYF.